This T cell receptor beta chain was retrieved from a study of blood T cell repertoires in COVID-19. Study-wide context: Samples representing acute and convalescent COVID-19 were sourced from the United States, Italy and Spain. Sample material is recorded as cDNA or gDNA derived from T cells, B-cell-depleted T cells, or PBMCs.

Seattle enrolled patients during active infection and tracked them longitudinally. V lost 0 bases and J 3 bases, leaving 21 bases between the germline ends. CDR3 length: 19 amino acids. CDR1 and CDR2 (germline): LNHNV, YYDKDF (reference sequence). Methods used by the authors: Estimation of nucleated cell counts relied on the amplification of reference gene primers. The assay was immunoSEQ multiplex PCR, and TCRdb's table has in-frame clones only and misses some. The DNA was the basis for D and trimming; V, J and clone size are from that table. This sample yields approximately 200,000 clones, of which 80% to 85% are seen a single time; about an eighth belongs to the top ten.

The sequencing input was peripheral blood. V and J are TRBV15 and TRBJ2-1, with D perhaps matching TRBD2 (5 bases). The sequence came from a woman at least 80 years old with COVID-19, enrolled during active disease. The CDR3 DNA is TGTGCCACCAGCAGAGATCTCGGGTACTATGACGGGAACTACAATGAGCAGTTCTTC. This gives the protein CATSRDLGYYDGNYNEQFF.